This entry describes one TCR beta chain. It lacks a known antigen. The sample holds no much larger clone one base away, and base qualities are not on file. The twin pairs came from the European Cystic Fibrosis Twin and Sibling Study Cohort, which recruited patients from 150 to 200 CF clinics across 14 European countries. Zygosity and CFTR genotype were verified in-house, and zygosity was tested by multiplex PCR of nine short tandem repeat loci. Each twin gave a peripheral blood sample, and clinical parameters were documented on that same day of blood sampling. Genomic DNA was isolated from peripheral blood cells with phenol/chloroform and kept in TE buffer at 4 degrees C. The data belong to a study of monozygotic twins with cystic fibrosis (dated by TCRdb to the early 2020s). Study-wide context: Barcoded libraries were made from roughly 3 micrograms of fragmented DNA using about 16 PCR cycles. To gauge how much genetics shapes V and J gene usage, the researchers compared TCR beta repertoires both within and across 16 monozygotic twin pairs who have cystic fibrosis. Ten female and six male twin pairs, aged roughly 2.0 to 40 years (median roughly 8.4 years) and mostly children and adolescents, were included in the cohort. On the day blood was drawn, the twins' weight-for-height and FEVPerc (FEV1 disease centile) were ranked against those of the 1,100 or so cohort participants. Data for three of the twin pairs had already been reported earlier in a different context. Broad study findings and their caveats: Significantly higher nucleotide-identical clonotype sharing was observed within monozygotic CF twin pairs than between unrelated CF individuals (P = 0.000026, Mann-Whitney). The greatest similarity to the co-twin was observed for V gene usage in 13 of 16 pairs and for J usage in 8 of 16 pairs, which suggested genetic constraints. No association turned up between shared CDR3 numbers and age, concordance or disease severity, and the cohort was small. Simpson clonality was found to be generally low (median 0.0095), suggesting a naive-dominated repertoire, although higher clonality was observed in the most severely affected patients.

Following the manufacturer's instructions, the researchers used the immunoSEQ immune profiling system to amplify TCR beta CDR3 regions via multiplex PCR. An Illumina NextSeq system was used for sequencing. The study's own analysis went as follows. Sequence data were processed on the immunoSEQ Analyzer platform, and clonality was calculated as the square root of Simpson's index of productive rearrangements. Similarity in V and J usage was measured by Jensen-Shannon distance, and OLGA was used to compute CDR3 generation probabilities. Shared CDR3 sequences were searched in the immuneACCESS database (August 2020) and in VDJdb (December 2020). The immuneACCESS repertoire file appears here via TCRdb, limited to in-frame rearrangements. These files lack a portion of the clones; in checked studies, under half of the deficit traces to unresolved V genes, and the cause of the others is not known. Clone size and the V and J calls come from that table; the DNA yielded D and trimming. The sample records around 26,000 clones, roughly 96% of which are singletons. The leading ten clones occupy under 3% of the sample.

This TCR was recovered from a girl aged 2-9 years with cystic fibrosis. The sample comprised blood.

CDR3 loop: CASSPLPGTGNQGELFF. The DNA is TGTGCCAGCTCACCACTACCCGGGACAGGAAACCAAGGGGAGCTGTTTTTT. The chain employs TRBV18 and TRBJ2-2; TRBD1 agrees with 8 junctional bases. The CDR3 measures 17 amino acids from cysteine to phenylalanine. Solely the CDR3 DNA is kept, with 51 bases framed from the first base. Trimming accounts for 1 base at V and 8 bases at J, while the number of junction bases matched to no gene is 12. CDR1 and CDR2 were assigned from the germline V gene as KGHSH and LQKENI.